One and the same sample provided the 29 T cell receptor beta chains below, sequenced in a study of shared clonotypes between healthy human individuals. Profiling relied on immunoSEQ multiplex PCR, and the TCRdb table lists in-frame clones only, not all of them. The top ten clones hold under 2% of a sample with roughly 2.1 million clones, 93% of them seen once. Positive CCR7 selection of CD45RO-negative cells yielded the naive CD8 cells, and terminally differentiated effector memory CD45RA+ cells were excluded. Source material: naive CD8+ T cells from PBMCs. The receptors derive from a man aged 18 to 35 in good health. Some clones in this sample may be carry-over from other donors' samples.

Points on this clone: The same CDR3 also results from other DNA sequences found in this sample. The chain couples TRBV4-1 to TRBJ2-7; D gene ambiguous. Looked up from germline, CDR1 is MGHRA and CDR2 is YSYEKL. CDR3 size: 14 residues. Trimming removed 1 base at V and 5 bases at J, with 12 bases between. The CDR3 sequence: CASSQGRGGHEQYF. CDR3 sequence (DNA): TGCGCCAGCAGCCAAGGTCGTGGTGGGCACGAGCAGTACTTC.

The genes are TRBV15 and TRBJ1-6; a possible D gene is TRBD1 (5 bases). Looked up from germline, CDR1 is LNHNV and CDR2 is YYDKDF (reference sequence). V was pared by 5 bases and J by 0 bases, with 8 bases between. This CDR3 has 15 residues. The CDR3 sequence: CATSGTSSYNSPLHF. In DNA form, the CDR3 reads TGTGCCACCAGCGGGACGAGCTCCTATAATTCACCCCTCCACTTT.

This clone was observed a single time. This chain uses TRBV29-1 with TRBJ1-1; D gene ambiguous. V lost 3 bases to trimming and J lost 5 bases, with 16 bases between them. The CDR3 runs 14 residues. Germline CDR1 reads SQVTM; CDR2 reads ANQGSEA. The CDR3 loop is CSVEGYSLGTEAFF. The CDR3 DNA sequence: TGCAGCGTTGAGGGGTACTCGTTAGGGACTGAAGCTTTCTTT.

Comment on this clone: Other DNA sequences in this sample translate to the same CDR3. The CDR3 reads CASSLRLGQPQHF. CDR3 bases: TGTGCCAGCAGTTTAAGGTTGGGTCAGCCCCAGCATTTT. This sequence joins TRBV27 and TRBJ1-5; D call uncertain. Germline V CDR1 and CDR2: MNHEY, SMNVEV (reference sequence). This CDR3 region has 13 residues. With 2 bases removed from V and 6 bases from J, the gap between germline ends came to 8 bases.

This clone was found once. This chain joins TRBV9 and TRBJ1-5, with a tentative D call TRBD1 (6 bases). V was pared by 4 bases and J by 0 bases, with 8 bases between. This CDR3 is built from 14 residues. The germline V gene has CDR1 SGDLS and CDR2 YYNGEE. CDR3: CASSRGASNQPQHF. For the CDR3, the DNA is TGTGCCAGCAGCCGGGGGGCTAGCAATCAGCCCCAGCATTTT.

The genes are TRBV27 and TRBJ2-7; no reliable D call. The V end lost 3 bases, the J end lost 2 bases, and 11 bases lay between the germline ends. Germline V lookup: CDR1 MNHEY, CDR2 SMNVEV (reference sequence). This CDR3 has 14 residues. CDR3 DNA: TGTGCCAGCAGTTTGGAGCGTTCGACCTACGAGCAGTACTTC. This encodes CASSLERSTYEQYF.

The V call is TRBV7-9, the J call TRBJ1-3, with 7 bases that match TRBD1. The CDR3 totals 16 residues. Germline V gene sequence: CDR1 SEHNR, CDR2 FQNEAQ (reference sequence). V lost 5 bases and J lost 0; bases outside the gene matches: 7. The CDR3 nucleotides are TGTGCCAGCAGCAAGCGGACAGGCCACTCTGGAAACACCATATATTTT. Its protein is CASSKRTGHSGNTIYF.

This chain links TRBV4-1 with TRBJ1-2, with D uncertain. The germline V gene has CDR1 MGHRA and CDR2 YSYEKL. This CDR3 has 12 residues. Between the trimmed V and J ends, which lost 7 bases and 5 bases, there was a span of 11 bases. The CDR3 DNA follows: TGCGCCAGCATCCCCCGCCGTTATGGCTACACCTTC. Translating it yields CASIPRRYGYTF.

CDR3 amino acids: CASSQGTPVPDTQYF. The CDR3 bases are TGTGCCAGCAGCCAAGGGACCCCCGTCCCCGATACGCAGTATTTT. The chain links TRBV14 to TRBJ2-3; D not resolved. CDR3 length: 15 residues. Germline V gene data show CDR1 as SGHDN and CDR2 as FVKESK. Between the trimmed V and J ends, which lost 1 base and 6 bases, there was a span of 14 bases.

Regarding this clone: The sample carries other DNA sequences with the same CDR3. DNA of the CDR3: TGTGCCAGCAATGGGCAGAACACTGAAGCTTTCTTT. It yields the protein CASNGQNTEAFF. V and J are TRBV27 and TRBJ1-1; no firm D call. The CDR3 length is 12 residues. CDR1 and CDR2 (germline): MNHEY, SMNVEV (reference sequence). Trimming removed 7 bases from V and 1 base from J, with 7 bases in between.

V gene TRBV7-7 combines with J gene TRBJ2-5; D is uncertain. The CDR3 has 13 amino acids. Trimming removed 2 bases at V and 5 bases at J, with 9 bases between. Germline assignment: CDR1 SSHAT and CDR2 FNYEAQ (reference sequence). This CDR3 reads CASSLQVWETQYF. The CDR3 DNA is TGTGCCAGCAGCTTACAAGTATGGGAGACCCAGTACTTC.

Worth noting for this clone: The same CDR3 is also encoded by other DNA sequences in this sample. The V gene is TRBV7-6, the J gene TRBJ2-7; the match to TRBD1 covers 8 bases. Germline CDR1 and CDR2: SGHVS and FNYEAQ. The CDR3 is 13 amino acids. Trimming took 3 bases from V and 5 from J; bases not matched to a gene: 3. This chain's CDR3 is CASSLDRANEQYF. As DNA, the CDR3 is TGTGCCAGCAGCTTGGACAGGGCCAACGAGCAGTACTTC.

This chain connects TRBV28 to TRBJ2-3; 7 nucleotides match TRBD1. Germline CDR1 MDHEN, CDR2 SYDVKM. The J segment lost 6 bases and the V segment lost 4 bases, leaving 7 bases of the junction unmatched. The CDR3 runs 14 residues. CDR3 loop: CASSYTGVLDTQYF. DNA for the CDR3: TGTGCCAGCAGTTATACAGGGGTGTTGGATACGCAGTATTTT.

V is TRBV9 and J is TRBJ1-3, with TRBD1 matching over 7 bases. The CDR3 has 14 amino acids. CDR1 is SGDLS and CDR2 is YYNGEE in the germline V gene. J was trimmed by 4 bases and V by 4 bases; bases with no gene match: 5. The CDR3 nucleotides are TGTGCCAGCAGCACATGGGACAGCGGAAACACCATATATTTT. This gives the protein CASSTWDSGNTIYF.

The chain recombines TRBV5-4 with TRBJ1-2, with 11 bases aligning to TRBD1. The CDR3 loop spans 18 amino acids. Germline V gives CDR1 SGHNT, CDR2 YYREEE (reference sequence). Trimming cost V 3 bases and J 5 bases; bases outside gene matches: 15. The CDR3 loop is CASSSSLGQGAAGYGYTF. The CDR3 DNA sequence: TGTGCCAGCAGCTCCTCACTTGGACAGGGGGCAGCGGGTTATGGCTACACCTTC. Complete variable domain (other parts from reference TRBV5-4 and TRBJ1-2): ETGVTQSPTHLIKTRGQQVTLRCSSQSGHNTVSWYQQALGQGPQFIFQYYREEENGRGNFPPRFSGLQFPNYSSELNVNALELDDSALYLCASSSSLGQGAAGYGYTFGSGTRLTVV.

A word on this clone: Different DNA sequences within this sample yield the same CDR3. The V call is TRBV27, the J call TRBJ2-2; TRBD1 aligns across 8 bases. After removal of 4 bases from V and 4 bases from J, the junction contained 2 bases not matched to a gene. Germline CDR1 reads MNHEY; CDR2 reads SMNVEV (reference sequence). The CDR3 sequence is 14 residues long. The CDR3 reads CASSSTGATGELFF. The CDR3 DNA is TGTGCCAGCAGTTCGACAGGGGCCACCGGGGAGCTGTTTTTT.

The chain recombines TRBV6-1 with TRBJ1-5; TRBD1 is a possible D gene (5 bases). CDR1 is MNHNS, CDR2 SASEGT, per germline. CDR3 length: 18 amino acids. V lost 3 bases and J 2 bases, leaving 20 bases between the germline ends. The CDR3 coding sequence is TGTGCCAGCAGTGATAAGGATCGGGGGTTAGTCCGCAATCAGCCCCAGCATTTT. Its protein product is CASSDKDRGLVRNQPQHF.

The rearrangement uses TRBV15 and TRBJ2-3, with 7 bases lining up with TRBD1. Trimming removed 5 bases from V and 5 bases from J; junction bases left unmatched: 7. Germline lookup yields CDR1 LNHNV and CDR2 YYDKDF (reference sequence). The CDR3 has 14 amino acids. CDR3 coding DNA: TGTGCCACCAGCGGAGGACAGGCCGTAGATACGCAGTATTTT. Amino acid sequence: CATSGGQAVDTQYF. Combining the CDR3 with reference TRBV15 and TRBJ2-3 gives the whole variable domain DAMVIQNPRYQVTQFGKPVTLSCSQTLNHNVMYWYQQKSSQAPKLLFHYYDKDFNNEADTPDNFQSRRPNTSFCFLDIRSPGLGDTAMYLCATSGGQAVDTQYFGPGTRLTVL.

The CDR3 coding sequence is TGTGCCAGCAGCTCCGGGGACAGGACCGCCTATGGCTACACCTTC. Amino acid sequence: CASSSGDRTAYGYTF. The V and J genes are TRBV7-9 and TRBJ1-2; 8 bases are a match to TRBD1. CDR1 is SEHNR and CDR2 is FQNEAQ in the germline V gene (reference sequence). The length of the CDR3 is 15 residues. The V and J ends lost 4 bases and 4 bases, in that order; junction bases with no gene match: 8.

CDR3 sequence: CASSQDTPVYNEQFF. The CDR3 region has the DNA TGCGCCAGCAGCCAAGATACCCCCGTGTACAATGAGCAGTTCTTC. The chain is built from TRBV4-1 and TRBJ2-1; no reliable D call. The CDR3 runs 15 residues. The V end was cut by 0 bases, the J end by 4 bases, with 10 bases between. Germline CDR1 reads MGHRA; CDR2 reads YSYEKL.

The chain carries TRBV6-5 and TRBJ2-5; D may be TRBD1 (5 bases). V lost 10 bases and J lost 2, with 11 bases in between. CDR1 is MNHEY, CDR2 SVGAGI, per germline. The CDR3 length is 12 residues. The DNA for the CDR3 is TGTGCCATTCAACAGGAACAAGAGACCCAGTACTTC. Protein product: CAIQQEQETQYF.

Of note for this clone: The sample has other DNA sequences that encode this CDR3 too. This chain uses TRBV19 with TRBJ2-7, with 8 bases aligning to TRBD1. V was clipped by 3 bases and J by 2 bases; unmatched bases: 3. The V gene's germline CDR1 is LNHDA and CDR2 SQIVND (reference sequence). This CDR3 contains 14 residues. The CDR3 DNA is TGTGCCAGTAGTATCCGACAGGGGACCTACGAGCAGTACTTC. Its protein product is CASSIRQGTYEQYF.

The rearrangement links TRBV5-1 to TRBJ2-7; 7 bases match TRBD2. Losses at the gene ends were 1 base for V and 1 base for J; bases not matched to a gene: 8. Germline V CDR1 and CDR2: SGHRS, YFSETQ. There are 16 residues in the CDR3. CDR3: CASSLWAGDFSYEQYF. CDR3 DNA: TGCGCCAGCAGCTTGTGGGCGGGAGATTTTTCCTACGAGCAGTACTTC.

This chain uses TRBV28 with TRBJ1-1; D is unclear. CDR3 length equals 15 residues. V dropped 5 bases and J dropped 4 bases, with 17 bases sitting between them. Per the germline V gene, CDR1 is MDHEN and CDR2 is SYDVKM. CDR3 DNA: TGTGCCAGCAGTCCCACCGGCTGGGCCGGCACTGAAGCTTTCTTT. The encoded protein is CASSPTGWAGTEAFF.

The J gene is TRBJ2-2, the V gene TRBV9; D unclear. This CDR3 region has 14 residues. V shed 2 bases and J shed 0 bases, with 5 bases lying between them. Germline V gene data show CDR1 as SGDLS and CDR2 as YYNGEE. The CDR3 is CASSVTPNTGELFF. DNA of the CDR3: TGTGCCAGCAGCGTGACACCGAACACCGGGGAGCTGTTTTTT.

The V and J genes are TRBV4-2 and TRBJ2-7, with D tentatively TRBD1 or TRBD2 (5 bases each). V shed 3 bases and J shed 6 bases, with 21 bases lying between them. Germline V gene data show CDR1 as LGHNA and CDR2 as YNFKEQ. The CDR3 covers 16 residues. In DNA form, the CDR3 reads TGTGCCAGCAGCCAGGCGAGCAGGGTTGGGGAGCTCGAGCAGTACTTC. Protein sequence: CASSQASRVGELEQYF.

This chain links TRBV5-1 with TRBJ1-1, with D unclear. The CDR3 is made up of 18 amino acids. Germline V gene lookup returns CDR1 SGHRS and CDR2 YFSETQ. V lost 0 bases to trimming and J lost 0 bases, with 18 bases between them. This CDR3 reads CASSLAGFFRSVNTEAFF. CDR3 in DNA: TGCGCCAGCAGCTTGGCCGGGTTTTTCAGGTCGGTGAACACTGAAGCTTTCTTT.

The chain has TRBV7-9 and TRBJ2-1; the match to TRBD2 covers 9 bases. The V and J ends lost 4 bases and 14 bases, in that order; junction bases with no gene match: 9. The CDR3 is 13 amino acids. Per the germline V gene, CDR1 is SEHNR and CDR2 is FQNEAQ (reference sequence). The CDR3 DNA is TGTGCCAGCAGCTCCTTTAGCGGGAGTAAGGAGTTCTTC. Encoded protein: CASSSFSGSKEFF.

This chain uses TRBV28 with TRBJ2-7, with D uncertain. The CDR3 covers 17 residues. Germline CDR1 is MDHEN and CDR2 is SYDVKM. V lost 8 bases, J lost 5 bases, and 28 bases lay in between. The DNA of the CDR3 is TGTGCCAGCCCCCCAAGGTCCCGGGCAGCACCGTTCCACGAGCAGTACTTC. Protein: CASPPRSRAAPFHEQYF.